These T cell receptor beta chains were read from a single sample in a study of shared clonotypes between healthy human individuals. TCRdb keeps only in-frame clones here, not all; method: immunoSEQ multiplex PCR. The repertoire holds roughly 700,000 clones, with less than 85% as singletons. The sample taken for sequencing was memory CD4+ T cells sorted from blood. The receptors were gathered from a woman under 40 in good health. Each CDR3 is given with its conserved first and last residue. The D gene is left open where the match is weak. For some rows the clone size is stated as once, few or many, or as a class when expanded; others skip it.

clone_size: -
j_call: TRBJ2-7
d_call: -
v_call: TRBV10-3
cdr3_aa: CAISPRDSYEQYF
cdr3_nt: TGTGCCATCAGCCCGCGGGACAGCTACGAGCAGTACTTC

clone_size: -
j_call: TRBJ1-5
d_call: -
v_call: TRBV7-2
cdr3_aa: CASSPNTVNQPQHF
cdr3_nt: TGTGCCAGCAGCCCTAATACGGTCAATCAGCCCCAGCATTTT

clone_size: -
j_call: TRBJ1-5
d_call: -
v_call: TRBV30
cdr3_aa: CAWSQYGPQHF
cdr3_nt: TGTGCCTGGAGTCAGTATGGGCCCCAGCATTTT

clone_size: -
j_call: TRBJ2-7
d_call: TRBD1
v_call: TRBV28
cdr3_aa: CASSLDRAEQYF
cdr3_nt: TGTGCCAGCAGTTTGGACAGGGCCGAGCAGTACTTC

clone_size: -
j_call: TRBJ2-5
d_call: -
v_call: TRBV5-1
cdr3_aa: CASSRGQETQYF
cdr3_nt: TGCGCCAGCAGTCGGGGCCAAGAGACCCAGTACTTC

clone_size: -
j_call: TRBJ2-7
d_call: -
v_call: TRBV7-8
cdr3_aa: CASRGGNSYEQYF
cdr3_nt: TGTGCCAGCAGGGGGGGCAACTCCTACGAGCAGTACTTC

clone_size: -
j_call: TRBJ1-2
d_call: TRBD1
v_call: TRBV7-9
cdr3_aa: CASSPGGNGYTF
cdr3_nt: TGTGCCAGCAGCCCAGGGGGTAATGGCTACACCTTC

clone_size: -
j_call: TRBJ2-7
d_call: -
v_call: TRBV9
cdr3_aa: CASSPRGGGNEQYF
cdr3_nt: TGTGCCAGCAGCCCCCGAGGAGGGGGAAACGAGCAGTACTTC

clone_size: -
j_call: TRBJ2-7
d_call: TRBD1
v_call: TRBV19
cdr3_aa: CASSPQGGDPPYEQYF
cdr3_nt: TGTGCCAGTAGTCCCCAAGGGGGCGATCCCCCCTACGAGCAGTACTTC

clone_size: -
j_call: TRBJ1-2
d_call: -
v_call: TRBV2
cdr3_aa: CARKEKDSYGYTF
cdr3_nt: TGTGCCAGAAAAGAGAAAGACAGCTATGGCTACACCTTC

clone_size: once
j_call: TRBJ1-1
d_call: -
v_call: TRBV7-2
cdr3_aa: CASSLTRRAKAFF
cdr3_nt: TGTGCCAGCAGCTTAACCCGCAGGGCAAAAGCTTTCTTT

clone_size: -
j_call: TRBJ1-3
d_call: -
v_call: TRBV7-3
cdr3_aa: CASSLAGGFSGNTIYF
cdr3_nt: TGTGCCAGCAGCTTAGCTGGCGGATTCTCTGGAAACACCATATATTTT

clone_size: -
j_call: TRBJ2-1
d_call: TRBD2
v_call: TRBV25-1
cdr3_aa: CASSGREGNYNEQFF
cdr3_nt: TGTGCCAGCAGTGGACGGGAGGGGAACTACAATGAGCAGTTCTTC

clone_size: -
j_call: TRBJ2-4
d_call: -
v_call: TRBV28
cdr3_aa: CASSRQFLAKNIQYF
cdr3_nt: TGTGCCAGCAGTCGACAGTTTCTAGCCAAAAACATTCAGTACTTC

clone_size: -
j_call: TRBJ2-7
d_call: TRBD2
v_call: TRBV25-1
cdr3_aa: CASSMAAGDIYEQYF
cdr3_nt: TGTGCCAGCAGTATGGCGGCGGGAGACATTTACGAGCAGTACTTC

clone_size: -
j_call: TRBJ1-4
d_call: -
v_call: TRBV28
cdr3_aa: CASSDLLQPLGKLFF
cdr3_nt: TGTGCCAGCAGTGACCTCCTACAGCCCTTGGGAAAACTGTTTTTT

clone_size: -
j_call: TRBJ1-4
d_call: TRBD1
v_call: TRBV28
cdr3_aa: CASSLFGQGSRKELFF
cdr3_nt: TGTGCCAGCAGTTTATTCGGACAGGGTAGCCGGAAAGAACTGTTTTTT

clone_size: -
j_call: TRBJ2-1
d_call: TRBD2
v_call: TRBV11-2
cdr3_aa: CATRGLAGDPPVVNEQFF
cdr3_nt: TGTGCCACCAGGGGACTAGCGGGAGACCCGCCGGTTGTAAATGAGCAGTTCTTC

clone_size: -
j_call: TRBJ1-5
d_call: -
v_call: TRBV6-6
cdr3_aa: CASSPGTPNQPQHF
cdr3_nt: TGTGCCAGCAGCCCCGGGACACCTAATCAGCCCCAGCATTTT

clone_size: -
j_call: TRBJ2-2
d_call: -
v_call: TRBV7-8
cdr3_aa: CASSFVHGELFF
cdr3_nt: TGTGCCAGCAGCTTCGTACACGGGGAGCTGTTTTTT

clone_size: few
j_call: TRBJ2-1
d_call: TRBD2
v_call: TRBV4-1
cdr3_aa: CASSPQPVVAGENEQFF
cdr3_nt: TGCGCCAGCAGCCCCCAGCCGGTCGTAGCGGGAGAGAATGAGCAGTTCTTC

clone_size: -
j_call: TRBJ2-1
d_call: TRBD2
v_call: TRBV19
cdr3_aa: CASSIGLAGVLDEQFF
cdr3_nt: TGTGCCAGTAGTATAGGACTAGCGGGAGTTCTGGATGAGCAGTTCTTC

clone_size: -
j_call: TRBJ2-2
d_call: TRBD2
v_call: TRBV10-3
cdr3_aa: CAISGSSGRAGTGELFF
cdr3_nt: TGTGCCATCAGTGGGTCTAGCGGGAGGGCCGGGACCGGGGAGCTGTTTTTT

clone_size: -
j_call: TRBJ2-4
d_call: -
v_call: TRBV5-1
cdr3_aa: CASSLGLTLAKNIQYF
cdr3_nt: TGCGCCAGCAGCCTGGGACTGACCCTAGCCAAAAACATTCAGTACTTC

clone_size: -
j_call: TRBJ2-7
d_call: -
v_call: TRBV28
cdr3_aa: CASSSHTSYEQYF
cdr3_nt: TGTGCCAGCAGTTCACATACTAGCTACGAGCAGTACTTC

clone_size: -
j_call: TRBJ2-7
d_call: TRBD1
v_call: TRBV27
cdr3_aa: CASSLSRDSYEQYF
cdr3_nt: TGTGCCAGCAGTCTTTCACGGGACAGCTACGAGCAGTACTTC

clone_size: -
j_call: TRBJ1-2
d_call: -
v_call: TRBV6-1
cdr3_aa: CASSEGTSKQYGYTF
cdr3_nt: TGTGCCAGCAGTGAAGGCACTTCAAAGCAGTATGGCTACACCTTC

clone_size: -
j_call: TRBJ2-2
d_call: TRBD2
v_call: TRBV19
cdr3_aa: CASTGLARTGELFF
cdr3_nt: TGTGCCAGTACGGGACTAGCAAGGACCGGGGAGCTGTTTTTT

clone_size: -
j_call: TRBJ2-2
d_call: TRBD1
v_call: TRBV27
cdr3_aa: CASSLRTGGTGELFF
cdr3_nt: TGTGCCAGCAGCCTTCGAACAGGGGGTACCGGGGAGCTGTTTTTT

clone_size: -
j_call: TRBJ2-7
d_call: TRBD1
v_call: TRBV5-1
cdr3_aa: CASRDGRGQGAATYEQYF
cdr3_nt: TGCGCCAGCAGAGATGGGAGAGGACAGGGGGCCGCAACCTACGAGCAGTACTTC

clone_size: -
j_call: TRBJ1-4
d_call: -
v_call: TRBV5-4
cdr3_aa: CASSLSGASEKLFF
cdr3_nt: TGTGCCAGCAGCTTGTCAGGGGCCAGTGAAAAACTGTTTTTT

clone_size: -
j_call: TRBJ2-1
d_call: TRBD2
v_call: TRBV19
cdr3_aa: CASSTNSGSSYNEQFF
cdr3_nt: TGTGCCAGTAGTACAAATAGCGGGAGCTCCTACAATGAGCAGTTCTTC

clone_size: once
j_call: TRBJ1-1
d_call: TRBD1
v_call: TRBV18
cdr3_aa: CASSTSRTGKNTEAFF
cdr3_nt: TGTGCCAGCTCAACTTCTCGGACAGGGAAGAACACTGAAGCTTTCTTT

clone_size: -
j_call: TRBJ1-2
d_call: TRBD1
v_call: TRBV30
cdr3_aa: CAAGQENYGYTF
cdr3_nt: TGTGCCGCGGGACAGGAGAACTATGGCTACACCTTC

clone_size: -
j_call: TRBJ2-3
d_call: TRBD2
v_call: TRBV6-1
cdr3_aa: CASSELRQRGITDTQYF
cdr3_nt: TGTGCCAGCAGTGAACTCCGGCAGCGGGGTATCACAGATACGCAGTATTTT

clone_size: -
j_call: TRBJ2-7
d_call: TRBD1
v_call: TRBV2
cdr3_aa: CASTTGGRNEQYF
cdr3_nt: TGTGCCAGCACGACAGGGGGCAGGAACGAGCAGTACTTC

clone_size: once
j_call: TRBJ1-2
d_call: -
v_call: TRBV19
cdr3_aa: CASNPQGDYGYTF
cdr3_nt: TGTGCCAGTAACCCACAGGGTGACTATGGCTACACCTTC

clone_size: -
j_call: TRBJ1-3
d_call: -
v_call: TRBV7-9
cdr3_aa: CASSSTDSSGNTIYF
cdr3_nt: TGTGCCAGCAGCTCAACGGACAGCTCTGGAAACACCATATATTTT

clone_size: -
j_call: TRBJ1-6
d_call: -
v_call: TRBV10-3
cdr3_aa: CAISRGANNSPLHF
cdr3_nt: TGTGCCATCAGTCGGGGGGCTAATAATTCACCCCTCCACTTT

clone_size: -
j_call: TRBJ2-5
d_call: -
v_call: TRBV5-1
cdr3_aa: CASSSSGEGGETQYF
cdr3_nt: TGCGCCAGCAGCTCCTCGGGAGAGGGGGGAGAGACCCAGTACTTC

clone_size: once
j_call: TRBJ1-5
d_call: -
v_call: TRBV28
cdr3_aa: CASSSPPSYKGSNQPQHF
cdr3_nt: TGTGCCAGCAGTTCCCCACCTTCGTACAAGGGGAGCAATCAGCCCCAGCATTTT

clone_size: -
j_call: TRBJ2-3
d_call: -
v_call: TRBV5-4
cdr3_aa: CASSLVGGDTQYF
cdr3_nt: TGTGCCAGCAGCTTAGTCGGCGGAGATACGCAGTATTTT

clone_size: -
j_call: TRBJ1-1
d_call: -
v_call: TRBV9
cdr3_aa: CASSAPKGGGHTEAFF
cdr3_nt: TGTGCCAGCAGCGCTCCGAAGGGAGGGGGTCACACTGAAGCTTTCTTT

clone_size: -
j_call: TRBJ2-5
d_call: TRBD2
v_call: TRBV5-1
cdr3_aa: CASSSRGLAGETQYF
cdr3_nt: TGCGCCAGCAGCTCGAGGGGACTAGCGGGGGAGACCCAGTACTTC

clone_size: once
j_call: TRBJ1-1
d_call: -
v_call: TRBV5-1
cdr3_aa: CASRTDNTEAFF
cdr3_nt: TGCGCCAGCCGGACAGATAACACTGAAGCTTTCTTT

clone_size: -
j_call: TRBJ1-2
d_call: -
v_call: TRBV28
cdr3_aa: CASRPTGFYGYTF
cdr3_nt: TGTGCCAGCAGGCCTACAGGGTTCTATGGCTACACCTTC